The 28 T cell receptor beta chains given below trace back to one sample, sequenced in a study of T cells in Graves' hyperthyroidism and ophthalmopathy. There were TCR beta CDR3 regions amplified from RNA transcripts. First-round RT-PCR targeting the TCR CDR3 was performed with the HTBI primer set. TCRdb re-derived calls from the multiplex PCR reads in MiXCR, one entry per CDR3 protein. The sample lists 33,000 or so distinct CDR3 sequences, approximately 50% occurring once. Input material: blood. These receptors originate from a woman aged 45-59 years with Graves' hyperthyroidism that later progressed to Graves' ophthalmopathy.

The V and J genes are TRBV7-3 and TRBJ2-2, with 15 nucleotides matching TRBD2. CDR1 SGHTA and CDR2 FQGTGA come from the germline V gene. The CDR3 has 17 residues. V trimming: 5 bases; J trimming: 4 bases; junction bases outside the gene matches: 5. The CDR3 here is CASSPTGLAGGTGELFF. In DNA form, the CDR3 reads TGTGCCAGCAGCCCGACGGGACTAGCGGGAGGCACCGGGGAGCTGTTTTTT.

The gene calls are TRBV20-1 and TRBJ2-5, with no clear D. The germline V gene encodes CDR1 DFQATT and CDR2 SNEGSKA (reference sequence). V lost 0 bases, J lost 4 bases, and 9 bases lay in between. This CDR3 has 13 amino acids. The CDR3 bases are TGCAGTGCTAGAGAACCCGTACTAGAGACCCAGTACTTC. Its protein is CSAREPVLETQYF.

The chain is built from TRBV19 and TRBJ1-5, with TRBD1 identical over 7 bases. The CDR3 has 19 residues. V gave up 5 bases and J gave up 0 bases; unmatched junction bases: 16. CDR1 is LNHDA, CDR2 SQIVND, per germline (reference sequence). CDR3 loop: CASSVLRQGSLYSNQPQHF. The CDR3 region has the DNA TGTGCCAGTAGTGTTCTACGACAGGGATCCCTCTATAGCAATCAGCCCCAGCATTTT.

In its sample, this clonotype was seen many times. V and J are TRBV19 and TRBJ1-5; D uncertain. V shed 5 bases and J shed 9 bases, with 17 bases lying between them. Per germline, CDR1 LNHDA and CDR2 SQIVND (reference sequence). This CDR3 is 14 amino acids long. The CDR3 DNA reads as TGTGCCAGTAGTGCCGAGGACCGTGCAAGGCCCCAGCATTTT. It is translated as CASSAEDRARPQHF.

The V and J genes are TRBV7-2 and TRBJ1-1; the D gene is possibly TRBD1 (6 bases). From germline, CDR1 is SGHTA and CDR2 FQGNSA. V lost 0 bases to trimming and J lost 5 bases, with 16 bases between them. The CDR3 totals 16 residues. The CDR3 protein is CASSLALGGVETEAFF. The CDR3, as DNA: TGTGCCAGCAGCTTAGCTCTGGGGGGCGTTGAGACTGAAGCTTTCTTT.

This clonotype was seen repeatedly, ten times or more. The rearrangement uses TRBV2 and TRBJ2-7, with TRBD2 matching over 7 bases. The CDR3 is 14 residues long. J lost 4 bases, V lost 6 bases, and 9 bases had no gene match. Germline CDR1 is SNHLY and CDR2 is FYNNEI. This CDR3 is CASRRAGVQYEQYF. The DNA of the CDR3 is TGTGCCAGCAGGAGGGCGGGAGTACAGTACGAGCAGTACTTC.

This clonotype has at least ten counts. A much larger clone lies a single base off, so this may be a read error. The V gene is TRBV5-1, the J gene TRBJ1-5; D perhaps matches TRBD1 (5 bases). The CDR3 loop spans 16 amino acids. Germline values: CDR1 SGHRS, CDR2 YFSETQ. The CDR3 spells CASSFGTSGGNRPQHF. Written as DNA, the CDR3 is TGCGCCAGCAGCTTCGGGACTAGCGGCGGCAATCGGCCCCAGCATTTT. The whole variable domain, remainder taken from reference TRBV5-1 and TRBJ1-5, is KAGVTQTPRYLIKTRGQQVTLSCSPISGHRSVSWYQQTPGQGLQFLFEYFSETQRNKGNFPGRFSGRQFSNSRSEMNVSTLELGDSALYLCASSFGTSGGNRPQHFGDGTRLSIL.

This chain joins TRBV9 and TRBJ2-3, with 13 bases aligning to TRBD2. From germline, CDR1 is SGDLS and CDR2 YYNGEE. Trimming at V came to 3 bases and at J to 1 base, leaving 5 bases not matched to a gene. This CDR3 has 17 residues. CDR3 residues: CASSELAGGSGTDTQYF. The CDR3 DNA reads TGTGCCAGCAGCGAACTAGCGGGAGGGTCCGGCACAGATACGCAGTATTTT.

This clonotype was observed at least ten times. The J gene is TRBJ1-2, the V gene TRBV6-5; the match to TRBD1 covers 9 bases. Germline lookup yields CDR1 MNHEY and CDR2 SVGAGI. This CDR3 region has 13 residues. J gave up 6 bases and V 5 bases, and 4 bases lay outside the gene matches. CDR3 protein: CASSKQGAHGYTF. CDR3 bases: TGTGCCAGCAGTAAACAGGGGGCGCATGGCTACACCTTC.

The chain is built from TRBV10-3 and TRBJ1-2; D gene ambiguous. The V end was cut by 4 bases, the J end by 4 bases, with 19 bases between. Germline V gene lookup returns CDR1 ENHRY and CDR2 SYGVKD. The CDR3 spans 16 residues. The CDR3 loop is CAISGQHGRLSYGYTF. The CDR3 nucleotides read TGTGCCATCAGTGGACAACACGGAAGACTTTCCTATGGCTACACCTTC.

This clonotype is labeled medium-sized. The rearrangement uses TRBV2 and TRBJ2-5; D may be TRBD1 or TRBD2 (5 bases each). The germline V gene encodes CDR1 SNHLY and CDR2 FYNNEI. CDR3 size: 16 residues. Trimming took 7 bases from V and 4 from J, leaving 22 bases between them. The DNA for the CDR3 is TGTGCCAGCAAGACCAAACAGGACATAGGAGGAGAGACCCAGTACTTC. Translation: CASKTKQDIGGETQYF.

The chain carries TRBV11-3 and TRBJ2-5, with TRBD1 matching 9 bases. V lost 6 bases to trimming and J lost 5 bases; unmatched junction nucleotides: 7. Germline CDR1 is SGHNT and CDR2 is YENEEA. This CDR3 spans 14 amino acids. CDR3 in amino acids: CASSPGQGWETQYF. CDR3 sequence (DNA): TGTGCCAGCAGTCCAGGACAGGGGTGGGAGACCCAGTACTTC. The full variable domain, with the rest looked up from reference TRBV11-3 and TRBJ2-5, is EAGVVQSPRYKIIEKKQPVAFWCNPISGHNTLYWYLQNLGQGPELLIRYENEEAVDDSQLPKDRFSAERLKGVDSTLKIQPAELGDSAVYLCASSPGQGWETQYFGPGTRLLVL.

As concerns this clonotype: Given a much more abundant clone one base away, this may be a read error. This sequence joins TRBV6-1 and TRBJ2-5, with D uncertain. CDR1 and CDR2 from the germline V gene are MNHNS and SASEGT. This CDR3 comprises 13 residues. DNA for the CDR3: TGTGCCTGCAGTGAAATTAGAAAGGAGACCCAGTACTTC. Translated: CACSEIRKETQYF.

The gene calls are TRBV7-2 and TRBJ2-7; 10 positions agree with TRBD1. The germline V gene has CDR1 SGHTA and CDR2 FQGNSA. CDR3 length equals 13 residues. Trimming removed 5 bases from V and 6 bases from J; junction bases left unmatched: 4. The CDR3 loop is CASSRTGGVEQYF. The CDR3, as DNA: TGTGCCAGCAGCAGGACAGGGGGAGTCGAGCAGTACTTC. Together with reference TRBV7-2 and TRBJ2-7, the CDR3 gives the full variable domain: GAGVSQSPSNKVTEKGKDVELRCDPISGHTALYWYRQSLGQGLEFLIYFQGNSAPDKSGLPSDRFSAERTGGSVSTLTIQRTQQEDSAVYLCASSRTGGVEQYFGPGTRLTVT.

This clonotype was observed a handful of times. The genes are TRBV11-3 and TRBJ1-5; weak D call: TRBD1 (5 bases). CDR1 is SGHNT, CDR2 YENEEA, per germline. Trimming cost V 1 base and J 7 bases, with 17 bases left between them. The CDR3 runs to 16 residues. The CDR3, as DNA: TGTGCCAGCAGCTTAGTGGGGGGGGGTTGGGGGCAGCCCCAGCATTTT. This codes for CASSLVGGGWGQPQHF. Combining the CDR3 with reference TRBV11-3 and TRBJ1-5 gives the whole variable domain EAGVVQSPRYKIIEKKQPVAFWCNPISGHNTLYWYLQNLGQGPELLIRYENEEAVDDSQLPKDRFSAERLKGVDSTLKIQPAELGDSAVYLCASSLVGGGWGQPQHFGDGTRLSIL.

The CDR3 spells CATLAGGGHNEQFF. As DNA, the CDR3 is TGTGCCACACTAGCGGGAGGGGGGCACAATGAGCAGTTCTTC. This chain uses TRBV19 with TRBJ2-1; 13 bases match TRBD2. Germline CDR1 and CDR2: LNHDA and SQIVND (reference sequence). The junction had 5 bases not matched to a gene; V was cut back by 10 bases and J by 5 bases. This CDR3 region has 14 residues. The complete variable domain, with remaining parts taken from reference TRBV19 and TRBJ2-1, reads DGGITQSPKYLFRKEGQNVTLSCEQNLNHDAMYWYRQDPGQGLRLIYYSQIVNDFQKGDIAEGYSVSREKKESFPLTVTSAQKNPTAFYLCATLAGGGHNEQFFGPGTRLTVL.

The V gene is TRBV9, the J gene TRBJ1-2; D is uncertain. Deletions cut 3 bases from V and 5 bases from J, with 8 bases between. The CDR3 totals 12 residues. The germline V gene has CDR1 SGDLS and CDR2 YYNGEE. The CDR3 DNA follows: TGTGCCAGCAGCGATCCCGAATATGGCTACACCTTC. Translated, it gives CASSDPEYGYTF.

This clonotype was observed at least ten times. The chain uses TRBV7-9 and TRBJ1-2, with 9 bases matching TRBD1. CDR1 and CDR2 from the germline V gene are SEHNR and FQNEAQ (reference sequence). V was pared by 4 bases and J by 1 base, with 7 bases of the junction left unmatched. CDR3 length equals 16 residues. In nucleotides, the CDR3 is TGTGCCAGCAGCTCAGGACAGGGGTGGTTTAACTATGGCTACACCTTC. Protein sequence: CASSSGQGWFNYGYTF.

This clonotype was detected ten times or more. V and J are TRBV4-1 and TRBJ1-1; D call uncertain. Germline V gene sequence: CDR1 MGHRA, CDR2 YSYEKL. The CDR3 has 14 residues. The V gene lost 2 bases and the J gene lost 2 bases, with 9 bases spanning the gap. The CDR3 DNA reads as TGCGCCAGCAGCCAAAGGCCCATAAACACTGAAGCTTTCTTT. Its protein is CASSQRPINTEAFF.

The genes are TRBV2 and TRBJ2-7; TRBD2 matches 14 bases. This CDR3 is 15 amino acids long. V trimming: 6 bases; J trimming: 2 bases; junction bases outside the gene matches: 3. Germline assignment: CDR1 SNHLY and CDR2 FYNNEI. The CDR3: CASRGTSGSTYEQYF. The CDR3 bases are TGTGCCAGCAGAGGGACTAGCGGGAGTACCTACGAGCAGTACTTC.

CDR3 sequence reads: CASSTGGVSYNEQFF. The CDR3 DNA follows: TGTGCCAGTAGTACAGGGGGGGTATCCTACAATGAGCAGTTCTTC. The chain employs TRBV19 and TRBJ2-1; TRBD1 or TRBD2 may be the D gene (7 bases each). This CDR3 is 15 amino acids long. Germline loops: CDR1 LNHDA, CDR2 SQIVND (reference sequence). V shed 4 bases and J shed 1 base, with 11 bases lying between them.

This clonotype was picked up many times. Just one base apart from a much larger clone, this may be a read error. The rearrangement links TRBV12-3 or TRBV12-4 to TRBJ2-7; D possibly corresponds to TRBD1 (5 bases). Trimming took off 5 bases at V and 8 bases at J, with 16 bases between the two ends. This CDR3 is built from 13 residues. CDR3 coding DNA: TGTGCCAGCAGTCCATCCCAGGACAACAAGCAGTACTTC. It codes for CASSPSQDNKQYF.

This clonotype was observed a few times. The V and J genes are TRBV4-2 and TRBJ2-5; D is unresolved. Germline CDR1 is LGHNA and CDR2 is YNFKEQ. The CDR3 is made up of 15 amino acids. V lost 0 bases, J lost 9 bases, and 17 bases lay in between. The CDR3 bases are TGTGCCAGCAGCCAAGATAGGCAGCGCAATCAGCCCCAGTACTTC. Translated: CASSQDRQRNQPQYF.

This clonotype was seen many times. DNA for the CDR3: TGTGCCAGCAGCCAGCCCCTAGCGGGAGGTGGCTACAATGAGCAGTTCTTC. Residues: CASSQPLAGGGYNEQFF. This chain connects TRBV4-2 to TRBJ2-1, with 11 positions matching TRBD2. This CDR3 has 17 residues. Per the germline V gene, CDR1 is LGHNA and CDR2 is YNFKEQ. With V trimmed by 3 bases and J by 3 bases, 7 bases remained unmatched.

The chain joins TRBV7-1 to TRBJ2-1; 8 bases are a match to TRBD1. TRBV7-1 is designated an ORF whose function remains uncertain. V shed 3 bases and J 10 bases; nucleotides not matched to a gene: 2. The CDR3 sequence is 12 residues long. CDR3 region: CASSSRDREQFF. CDR3 coding DNA: TGTGCCAGCAGCTCCCGGGACAGGGAGCAGTTCTTC.

The chain joins TRBV2 to TRBJ2-1; no clear D. Germline lookup yields CDR1 SNHLY and CDR2 FYNNEI. This CDR3 is 13 amino acids long. Trimming stripped 8 bases from V and 7 bases from J, with 15 bases between. CDR3 nucleotides: TGTGCCAGCGGAGCAACAGTCGATAATGAGCAGTTCTTC. Its protein is CASGATVDNEQFF. Complete variable domain (other parts from reference TRBV2 and TRBJ2-1): EPEVTQTPSHQVTQMGQEVILRCVPISNHLYFYWYRQILGQKVEFLVSFYNNEISEKSEIFDDQFSVERPDGSNFTLKIRSTKLEDSAMYFCASGATVDNEQFFGPGTRLTVL.

J is TRBJ2-6 and V is TRBV27, with D possibly called TRBD1 or TRBD2 (5 bases each). V was cut by 8 bases and J by 4 bases, with 18 bases left in between. From germline, CDR1 is MNHEY and CDR2 SMNVEV (reference sequence). This CDR3 has 16 residues. The CDR3 sequence: CASATLGVWGANVLTF. DNA of the CDR3: TGTGCCAGCGCCACACTAGGGGTCTGGGGGGCCAACGTCCTGACTTTC.

This clonotype has just a few counts. The rearrangement links TRBV2 to TRBJ2-1, with 11 bases lining up with TRBD2. Trimming removed 6 bases from V and 2 bases from J; junction bases left unmatched: 3. Germline V gene sequence: CDR1 SNHLY, CDR2 FYNNEI. CDR3 length equals 15 residues. The CDR3: CASSLTSGAYNEQFF. CDR3 nucleotide sequence: TGTGCCAGCAGCCTGACTAGCGGGGCCTACAATGAGCAGTTCTTC.